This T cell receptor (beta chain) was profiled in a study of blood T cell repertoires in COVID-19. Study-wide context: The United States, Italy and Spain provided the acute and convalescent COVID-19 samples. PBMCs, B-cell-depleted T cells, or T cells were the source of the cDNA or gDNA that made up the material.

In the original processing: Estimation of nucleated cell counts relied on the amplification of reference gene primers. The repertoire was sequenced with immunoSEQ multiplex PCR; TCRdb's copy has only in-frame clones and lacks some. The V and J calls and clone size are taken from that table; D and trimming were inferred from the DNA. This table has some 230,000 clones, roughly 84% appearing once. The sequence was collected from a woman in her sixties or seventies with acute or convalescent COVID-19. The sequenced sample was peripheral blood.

The CDR3 is CAWSVRQGRLGTNEKLFF. In nucleotides, the CDR3 is TGTGCCTGGAGCGTTAGGCAGGGGCGACTGGGAACTAATGAAAAACTGTTTTTT. This rearrangement joins TRBV30 to TRBJ1-4; weak D call: TRBD1 (6 bases). V was trimmed by 3 bases and J by 1 base, leaving 21 bases between them. The CDR3 has 18 residues. CDR1 and CDR2 (germline): GTSNPN, SVGIG (reference sequence).